The 17 T cell receptor beta chains below were found in one sample sequenced in a study of graft-versus-host responses after intestinal transplantation. The table came from immunoSEQ multiplex PCR; TCRdb's copy has only in-frame clones and leaves some out. The sample lists over 80,000 clones, less than 95% occurring once. These TCRs are of unknown antigen specificity. The sample in question was unstimulated CD8+ T cells sorted from spleen or lymph node cells, obtained before transplant. These receptors were taken from a human donor who was the organ donor for an intestinal transplant.

The V and J genes are TRBV4-3 and TRBJ2-4, with D uncertain. Germline loops: CDR1 LGHNA, CDR2 YSLEER. This CDR3 has 17 amino acids. Trimming took 0 bases from V and 0 from J, leaving 12 bases between them. The CDR3 DNA follows: TGCGCCAGCAGCCAAGAAACTGCTTACTTAGCCAAAAACATTCAGTACTTC. It codes for CASSQETAYLAKNIQYF.

The chain links TRBV10-3 to TRBJ2-7, with D possibly matching TRBD1 (5 bases). The V end lost 1 base, the J end lost 4 bases, and 14 bases lay between the germline ends. The CDR3 is 15 residues long. CDR1 is ENHRY, CDR2 SYGVKD, per germline. CDR3 sequence: CAISELRGTLYEQYF. CDR3 nucleotides: TGTGCCATCAGTGAGTTAAGGGGAACATTATACGAGCAGTACTTC.

The chain recombines TRBV27 with TRBJ2-1; 7 bases line up with TRBD2. V lost 4 bases to trimming and J lost 9 bases; unmatched junction nucleotides: 6. Germline V gene sequence: CDR1 MNHEY, CDR2 SMNVEV (reference sequence). The CDR3 totals 13 residues. CDR3 in DNA: TGTGCCAGCAGTTGGGGGGGACGGCTTGAGCAGTTCTTC. Its translation is CASSWGGRLEQFF.

This clone was seen just once. The rearrangement uses TRBV27 and TRBJ1-1; 8 bases fit TRBD1. The ends lost 4 bases at V and 4 bases at J; junction bases unmatched: 5. The CDR3 runs to 14 residues. Germline V CDR1 and CDR2: MNHEY, SMNVEV (reference sequence). The CDR3 nucleotides read TGTGCCAGCAGTTCCCTGACAGGGGTCACTGAAGCTTTCTTT. It codes for CASSSLTGVTEAFF.

This chain connects TRBV18 to TRBJ1-2, with 8 bases lining up with TRBD1. The ends lost 0 bases at V and 5 bases at J; junction bases unmatched: 8. The CDR3 is 16 amino acids. Germline loops: CDR1 KGHSH, CDR2 LQKENI. CDR3 nucleotides: TGTGCCAGCTCACCACCCCCAGGGGGCTGGCAGTATGGCTACACCTTC. It is translated as CASSPPPGGWQYGYTF.

This clone was seen only once. This chain connects TRBV10-1 to TRBJ1-1; tentatively, D is TRBD1 (5 bases). This CDR3 contains 13 residues. CDR1 is WNHNN, CDR2 SYGVQD, per germline (reference sequence). V gave up 6 bases and J gave up 7 bases, with 15 bases separating them. The CDR3, as DNA: TGCGCCAGCAGGGACAAGGGTACCCATGAAGCTTTCTTT. It yields the protein CASRDKGTHEAFF.

This chain links TRBV19 with TRBJ2-7; TRBD2 aligns across 7 bases. The ends lost 6 bases at V and 2 bases at J; junction bases unmatched: 4. The CDR3 has 13 residues. Germline CDR1 LNHDA, CDR2 SQIVND (reference sequence). CDR3 DNA sequence: TGTGCCAGTAGGGGGGGGGTCCCCTACGAGCAGTACTTC. Translated: CASRGGVPYEQYF.

This chain links TRBV19 with TRBJ1-2; 7 positions agree with TRBD1. Germline V gives CDR1 LNHDA, CDR2 SQIVND (reference sequence). This CDR3 region has 12 residues. Losses at the gene ends were 11 bases for V and 3 bases for J; bases not matched to a gene: 6. The CDR3 spells CAGRRGDYGYTF. The CDR3 bases are TGTGCCGGCCGCAGGGGGGACTATGGCTACACCTTC.

J is TRBJ1-3 and V is TRBV6-6; no reliable D call. V was clipped by 3 bases and J by 1 base, with 13 bases between them. Germline lookup yields CDR1 MNHNY and CDR2 SVGAGI (reference sequence). The CDR3 is 16 residues long. The CDR3 spells CASSYVAAPSGNTIYF. The CDR3 region has the DNA TGTGCCAGCAGTTATGTTGCGGCACCTTCTGGAAACACCATATATTTT.

The gene calls are TRBV7-9 and TRBJ2-7; 8 bases agree with TRBD1. V trimming: 3 bases; J trimming: 4 bases; junction bases outside the gene matches: 5. The CDR3 is 14 residues long. Germline loops: CDR1 SEHNR, CDR2 FQNEAQ (reference sequence). CDR3 sequence: CASSLRTGLYEQYF. CDR3 in DNA: TGTGCCAGCAGCTTGCGGACAGGGCTATACGAGCAGTACTTC.

The V call is TRBV13, the J call TRBJ2-7, with a tentative D call TRBD2 (6 bases). The germline V and J ends were trimmed by 2 bases and 2 bases, with 13 bases remaining between them. This CDR3 contains 15 residues. Germline V gene lookup returns CDR1 PRHDT and CDR2 FYEKMQ (reference sequence). The DNA of the CDR3 is TGTGCCAGCAGCTTAAATACCGGCGGGACCTACGAGCAGTACTTC. It encodes CASSLNTGGTYEQYF.

Notes on this clone: The junction and the germline gene differ at one end; a read error may be behind it. The DNA for the CDR3 is TGCCTCACGCGGGGGGTCGGGGATGATGGCTACACCTTC. As protein: CLTRGVGDDGYTF. The V gene is TRBV7-9, the J gene TRBJ1-2; the D gene is possibly TRBD1 (5 bases). Germline CDR1 and CDR2: SEHNR and FQNEAQ (reference sequence). The CDR3 extends over 13 amino acids.

Turning to this clone: No conserved phenylalanine or tryptophan ends this CDR3, so it is likely a read error. The rearrangement links TRBV2 to TRBJ1-5, with unresolved D. The CDR3 is made up of 17 amino acids. Germline CDR1 and CDR2: SNHLY and FYNNEI. V was shortened by 0 bases and J by 0 bases, with 12 bases between the two germline ends. The DNA for the CDR3 is TGTGCCAGCAGTGAAGCGCTTCCAGCTTATAGCAATCAGCCCCAGCATCTT. Its protein product is CASSEALPAYSNQPQHL.

The chain combines TRBV4-1 with TRBJ1-1; D gene uncertain. This CDR3 is built from 11 residues. The germline V and J ends were trimmed by 0 bases and 9 bases, with 5 bases remaining between them. The germline CDR1 and CDR2 sequences are MGHRA and YSYEKL. The DNA of the CDR3 is TGCGCCAGCAGCCAAGAGCAGAAAGCTTTCTTT. Translating it yields CASSQEQKAFF.

The chain joins TRBV2 to TRBJ2-5; TRBD2 might be the D (7 bases). Germline CDR1 reads SNHLY; CDR2 reads FYNNEI. This CDR3 comprises 14 residues. The V end was cut by 7 bases, the J end by 5 bases, with 17 bases between. CDR3: CASMGEGGRETQYF. CDR3 in DNA: TGTGCCAGCATGGGCGAGGGGGGGCGGGAGACCCAGTACTTC.

The rearrangement uses TRBV6-5 and TRBJ1-6, with no clear D. The germline V gene encodes CDR1 MNHEY and CDR2 SVGAGI. V lost 3 bases to trimming and J lost 7 bases, with 4 bases between them. There are 12 residues in the CDR3. DNA for the CDR3: TGTGCCAGCAGTTATTCAAATTCACCCCTCCACTTT. Its protein is CASSYSNSPLHF.

The J gene is TRBJ1-2, the V gene TRBV2, with D unclear. This CDR3 spans 12 amino acids. Germline lookup yields CDR1 SNHLY and CDR2 FYNNEI. Between the trimmed V and J ends, which lost 3 bases and 8 bases, there was a span of 10 bases. The CDR3 nucleotides read TGTGCCAGCAGTGAGGGGAGGAAAGGCTACACCTTC. Amino acid sequence: CASSEGRKGYTF. Using reference TRBV2 and TRBJ1-2 for the parts outside the CDR3, the full variable domain is EPEVTQTPSHQVTQMGQEVILRCVPISNHLYFYWYRQILGQKVEFLVSFYNNEISEKSEIFDDQFSVERPDGSNFTLKIRSTKLEDSAMYFCASSEGRKGYTFGSGTRLTVV.